This is a list of T cell receptor beta chains from one sample in a study of Ad26.COV2.S vaccination and SARS-CoV-2 variants. Clones were sequenced by immunoSEQ multiplex PCR, and TCRdb holds only the in-frame ones, with some missing. The data hold fewer than 500,000 clones, with roughly nine tenths observed a single time. Sequences were derived from peripheral blood, sampled in a trial of Ad26.COV2.S vaccine versus placebo. The receptors stem from a person between 18 and 65 years old who received the Ad26.COV2.S COVID-19 vaccine or a placebo. Each CDR3 is given with its conserved first and last residue. A D gene is named only where the DNA matches it firmly. Clone sizes are given selectively: once, few, many, or a class where the clone is expanded.

v_gene	d_gene	abundance	j_gene	len	CDR3aa	CDR3nt
TRBV28	NA	few	TRBJ1-2	13	CASRNRTPGGYTF	TGTGCCAGCAGGAACAGGACCCCTGGGGGCTACACCTTC
TRBV3-1/TRBV3-2	NA	NA	TRBJ2-3	16	CASSQVPGSSTDTQYF	TGTGCCAGCAGCCAAGTCCCGGGGAGTAGCACAGATACGCAGTATTTT
TRBV5-6	TRBD1	NA	TRBJ2-5	14	CASTLQGIQETQYF	TGTGCCAGCACCCTACAGGGGATACAAGAGACCCAGTACTTC
TRBV4-1	NA	NA	TRBJ1-1	15	CASSPGILSRTEAFF	TGCGCCAGCAGCCCGGGAATCCTGAGTCGAACTGAAGCTTTCTTT
TRBV11-2	NA	NA	TRBJ2-1	13	CASSLGPVRGQFF	TGTGCCAGCAGCTTAGGGCCGGTACGTGGGCAGTTCTTC
TRBV24-1	TRBD2	NA	TRBJ2-1	16	CATSDSSGRWRNEQFF	TGTGCCACCAGTGATTCTAGCGGGAGGTGGAGAAATGAGCAGTTCTTC
TRBV29-1	NA	NA	TRBJ2-4	13	CSVGELAKNIQYF	TGCAGCGTGGGGGAGTTAGCCAAAAACATTCAGTACTTC
TRBV6-5	TRBD2	few	TRBJ2-1	12	CASGGEYNEQFF	TGTGCCAGCGGGGGGGAGTACAATGAGCAGTTCTTC
TRBV5-1	TRBD2	NA	TRBJ2-1	16	CASSLVAGGPGNEQFF	TGCGCCAGCAGCTTGGTAGCGGGGGGGCCCGGGAATGAGCAGTTCTTC
TRBV4-3	TRBD1	NA	TRBJ1-2	13	CASSLRQGNGYTF	TGCGCCAGCAGCCTTCGACAGGGGAATGGCTACACCTTC
TRBV24-1	NA	NA	TRBJ1-2	14	CATSDRQEGYGYTF	TGTGCCACCAGTGACCGACAGGAAGGTTATGGCTACACCTTC
TRBV4-2	TRBD2	NA	TRBJ2-3	17	CASSQDPLAGGADTQYF	TGTGCCAGCAGCCAAGATCCCCTAGCGGGGGGAGCAGATACGCAGTATTTT
TRBV4-2	TRBD1	NA	TRBJ1-1	15	CASSQADRDDTEAFF	TGTGCCAGCAGCCAGGCCGACAGGGACGACACTGAAGCTTTCTTT
TRBV20-1	NA	NA	TRBJ2-3	11	CSARLTDTQYF	TGCAGTGCTAGATTAACAGATACGCAGTATTTT
TRBV29-1	NA	NA	TRBJ2-5	12	CSVLRAQETQYF	NA
TRBV18	NA	NA	TRBJ2-5	14	CASSPRQRGETQYF	TGTGCCAGCTCACCCAGACAGAGGGGCGAGACCCAGTACTTC
TRBV18	NA	NA	TRBJ1-2	14	CASSLTQGTDGYTF	TGTGCCAGCTCACTCACACAGGGAACCGATGGCTACACCTTC
TRBV5-1	NA	NA	TRBJ2-1	17	CASSHWEDRYIYNEQFF	TGCGCCAGCAGCCATTGGGAGGACAGATATATTTACAATGAGCAGTTCTTC
TRBV20-1	NA	NA	TRBJ2-1	11	CSALRDNEQFF	TGCAGTGCTCTGAGGGACAATGAGCAGTTCTTC
TRBV11-3	NA	NA	TRBJ1-2	15	CASSQMGAGNDGYTF	TGTGCCAGCAGCCAAATGGGGGCAGGGAACGACGGCTACACCTTC
TRBV4-3	NA	once	TRBJ2-2	14	CASSADYNTGELFF	TGCGCCAGCAGCGCGGACTACAACACCGGGGAGCTGTTTTTT
TRBV4-2	TRBD2	NA	TRBJ2-3	18	CASSPDPWTSGSSDTQYF	TGTGCCAGCAGCCCCGATCCGTGGACTAGCGGGAGTTCAGATACGCAGTATTTT
TRBV19	NA	NA	TRBJ2-3	11	CASTRGNTQYF	TGTGCCAGTACCCGGGGAAATACGCAGTATTTT
TRBV7-3	NA	NA	TRBJ1-6	15	CASSASSSYNSPLHF	TGTGCCAGCAGCGCATCAAGCTCCTATAATTCACCCCTCCACTTT
TRBV18	NA	NA	TRBJ2-3	14	CASSPRTGADTQYF	TGTGCCAGCTCACCTAGGACGGGAGCAGATACGCAGTATTTT
TRBV6-6	NA	NA	TRBJ2-5	13	CASSYNSQETQYF	TGTGCCAGCAGTTATAACAGTCAAGAGACCCAGTACTTC
TRBV7-9	NA	NA	TRBJ2-6	17	CASSLRVGTSGANVLTF	TGTGCCAGCAGCTTACGGGTTGGTACATCTGGGGCCAACGTCCTGACTTTC
TRBV6-5	NA	NA	TRBJ2-7	10	CASRYHEQYF	TGTGCCAGCAGATACCACGAGCAGTACTTC
TRBV24-1	NA	NA	TRBJ2-2	15	CAPLRYGATTGELFF	TGTGCCCCCCTGCGGTACGGCGCGACCACCGGGGAGCTGTTTTTT
TRBV27	NA	NA	TRBJ2-1	17	CASSFSPGGFTYNEQFF	TGTGCCAGCAGTTTTTCCCCCGGGGGTTTTACCTACAATGAGCAGTTCTTC
TRBV18	NA	NA	TRBJ2-6	16	CASSPPPWAGANVLTF	TGTGCCAGCTCACCACCTCCGTGGGCTGGGGCCAACGTCCTGACTTTC
TRBV15	NA	NA	TRBJ2-3	17	CATSRFAGRANTDTQYF	TGTGCCACCAGCAGATTTGCCGGGCGGGCTAACACAGATACGCAGTATTTT
TRBV5-1	NA	NA	TRBJ2-7	15	CASSLMGGPSYEQYF	TGCGCCAGCAGCTTGATGGGGGGGCCCTCCTACGAGCAGTACTTC
TRBV7-9	NA	few	TRBJ1-1	14	CASSPRGLNTEAFF	TGTGCCAGCAGCCCCAGGGGATTGAACACTGAAGCTTTCTTT
TRBV7-8	NA	NA	TRBJ2-1	14	CASNLWEGHNEQFF	TGTGCCAGCAACCTCTGGGAAGGCCACAATGAGCAGTTCTTC
TRBV7-2	NA	NA	TRBJ1-1	14	CASSPAYEPPEAFF	TGTGCCAGCAGCCCAGCTTACGAACCGCCAGAAGCTTTCTTT
TRBV11-3	NA	NA	TRBJ1-2	13	CASSFGHTHGYTF	TGTGCCAGCAGCTTCGGACATACCCATGGCTACACCTTC
TRBV11-2	NA	once	TRBJ2-5	16	CASSLPPGGKRETQYF	TGTGCCAGCAGCTTACCTCCCGGGGGCAAGAGGGAGACCCAGTACTTC
TRBV25-1	TRBD1	NA	TRBJ1-6	16	CASSEPRQGGNSPLHF	TGTGCCAGCAGTGAACCCCGACAGGGGGGTAATTCACCCCTCCACTTT
TRBV6-6	NA	NA	TRBJ1-2	13	CASSPQWGHGYTF	TGTGCCAGCAGTCCTCAATGGGGACACGGCTACACCTTC
TRBV28	NA	NA	TRBJ2-4	12	CASSHRENIQYF	TGTGCCAGCAGCCACAGGGAAAACATTCAGTACTTC
TRBV20-1	NA	once	TRBJ2-7	11	CSAAALGEQYF	TGCAGTGCTGCCGCCCTAGGCGAGCAGTACTTC
TRBV9	NA	NA	TRBJ2-1	14	CASTQAGSYNEQFF	TGTGCCAGCACACAGGCAGGATCCTACAATGAGCAGTTCTTC